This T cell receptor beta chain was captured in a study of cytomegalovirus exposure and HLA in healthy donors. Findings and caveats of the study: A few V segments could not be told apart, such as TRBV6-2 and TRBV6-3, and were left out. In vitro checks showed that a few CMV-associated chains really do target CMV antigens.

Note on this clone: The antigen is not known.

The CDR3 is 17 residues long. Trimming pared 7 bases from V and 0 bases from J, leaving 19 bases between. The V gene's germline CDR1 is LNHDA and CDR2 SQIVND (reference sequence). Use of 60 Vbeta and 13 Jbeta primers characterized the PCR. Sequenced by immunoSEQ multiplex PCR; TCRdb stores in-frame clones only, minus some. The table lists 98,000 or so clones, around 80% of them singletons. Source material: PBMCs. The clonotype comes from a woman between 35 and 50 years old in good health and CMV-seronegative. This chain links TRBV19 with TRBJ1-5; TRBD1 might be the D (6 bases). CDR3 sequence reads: CASTTTRDTHSNQPQHF. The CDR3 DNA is TGTGCCAGTACTACAACGAGGGACACTCATAGCAATCAGCCCCAGCATTTT.